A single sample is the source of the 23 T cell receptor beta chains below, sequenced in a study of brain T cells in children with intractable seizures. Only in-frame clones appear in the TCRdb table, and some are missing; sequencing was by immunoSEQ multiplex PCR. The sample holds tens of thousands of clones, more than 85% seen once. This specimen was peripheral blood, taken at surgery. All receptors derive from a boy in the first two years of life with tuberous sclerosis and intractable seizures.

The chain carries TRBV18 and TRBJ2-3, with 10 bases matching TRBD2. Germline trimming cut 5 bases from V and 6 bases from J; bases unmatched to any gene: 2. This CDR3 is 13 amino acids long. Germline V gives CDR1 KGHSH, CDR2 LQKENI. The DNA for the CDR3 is TGTGCCAGCTCATCTAGCGGGAGTGATACGCAGTATTTT. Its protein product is CASSSSGSDTQYF.

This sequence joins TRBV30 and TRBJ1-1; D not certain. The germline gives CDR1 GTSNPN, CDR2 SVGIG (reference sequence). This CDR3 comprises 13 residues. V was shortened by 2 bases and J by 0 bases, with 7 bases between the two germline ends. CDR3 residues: CAWSYQVNTEAFF. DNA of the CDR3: TGTGCCTGGAGTTATCAGGTGAACACTGAAGCTTTCTTT.

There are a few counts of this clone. The CDR3, as DNA: TGTGCCAGTAGTATGACACGGAACACTGAAGCTTTCTTT. Translation: CASSMTRNTEAFF. J is TRBJ1-1 and V is TRBV19; D unclear. The CDR3 is 13 amino acids. The germline V and J ends were trimmed by 3 bases and 1 base, with 6 bases remaining between them. Germline CDR1 and CDR2: LNHDA and SQIVND (reference sequence).

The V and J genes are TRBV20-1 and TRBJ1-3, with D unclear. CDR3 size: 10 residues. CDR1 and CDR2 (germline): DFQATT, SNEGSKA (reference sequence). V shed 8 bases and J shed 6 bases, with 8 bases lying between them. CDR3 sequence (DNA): TGCAGTTCCCCGGCAAACACCATATATTTT. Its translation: CSSPANTIYF.

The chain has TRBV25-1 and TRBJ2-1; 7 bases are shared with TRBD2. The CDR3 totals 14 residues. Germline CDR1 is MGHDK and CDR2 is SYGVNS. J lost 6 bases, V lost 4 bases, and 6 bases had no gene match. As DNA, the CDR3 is TGTGCCAGCAGTGCTTCGGGACTAATCAATGAGCAGTTCTTC. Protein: CASSASGLINEQFF.

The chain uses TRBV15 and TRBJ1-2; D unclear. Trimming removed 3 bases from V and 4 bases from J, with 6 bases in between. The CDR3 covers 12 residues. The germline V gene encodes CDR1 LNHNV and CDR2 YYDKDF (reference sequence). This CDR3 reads CATSRAGYGYTF. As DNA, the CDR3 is TGTGCCACCAGCAGGGCAGGCTATGGCTACACCTTC.

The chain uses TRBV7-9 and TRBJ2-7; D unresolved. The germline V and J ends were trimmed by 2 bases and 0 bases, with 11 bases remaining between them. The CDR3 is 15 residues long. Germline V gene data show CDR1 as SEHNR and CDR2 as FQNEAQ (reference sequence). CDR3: CASSLIRETSYEQYF. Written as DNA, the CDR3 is TGTGCCAGCAGCTTAATTCGAGAGACCTCCTACGAGCAGTACTTC.

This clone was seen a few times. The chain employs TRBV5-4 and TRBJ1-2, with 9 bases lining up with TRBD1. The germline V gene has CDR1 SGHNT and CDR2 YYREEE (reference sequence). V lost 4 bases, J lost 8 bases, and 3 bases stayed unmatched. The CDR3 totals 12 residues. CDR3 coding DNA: TGTGCCAGCAGCCACGACAGGGGGGGCTACACCTTC. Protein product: CASSHDRGGYTF.

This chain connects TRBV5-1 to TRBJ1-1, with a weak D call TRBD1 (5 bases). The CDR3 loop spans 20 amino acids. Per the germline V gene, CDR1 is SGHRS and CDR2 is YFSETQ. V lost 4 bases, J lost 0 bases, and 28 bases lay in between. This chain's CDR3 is CASSVDIQTMGDIMNTEAFF. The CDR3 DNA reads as TGCGCCAGCAGCGTGGATATTCAAACGATGGGGGATATCATGAACACTGAAGCTTTCTTT.

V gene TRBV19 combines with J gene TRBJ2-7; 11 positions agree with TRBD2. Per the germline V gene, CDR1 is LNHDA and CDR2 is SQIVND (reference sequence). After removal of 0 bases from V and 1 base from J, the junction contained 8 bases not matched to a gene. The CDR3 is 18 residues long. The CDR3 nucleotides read TGTGCCAGTAGTATAGAGGGTCCCGGGACTAGCGGTTCCTACGAGCAGTACTTC. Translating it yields CASSIEGPGTSGSYEQYF.

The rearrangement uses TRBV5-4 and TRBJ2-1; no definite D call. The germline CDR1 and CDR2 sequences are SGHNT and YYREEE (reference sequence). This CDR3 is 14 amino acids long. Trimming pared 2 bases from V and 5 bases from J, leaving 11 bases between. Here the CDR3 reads CASSLVGRNNEQFF. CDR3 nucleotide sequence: TGTGCCAGCAGCTTAGTCGGTCGCAACAATGAGCAGTTCTTC.

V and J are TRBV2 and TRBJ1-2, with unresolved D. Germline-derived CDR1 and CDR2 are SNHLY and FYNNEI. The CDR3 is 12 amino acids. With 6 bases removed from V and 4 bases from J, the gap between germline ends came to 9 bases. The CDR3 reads CASRGVAYGYTF. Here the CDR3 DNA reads TGTGCCAGCAGGGGTGTTGCCTATGGCTACACCTTC.

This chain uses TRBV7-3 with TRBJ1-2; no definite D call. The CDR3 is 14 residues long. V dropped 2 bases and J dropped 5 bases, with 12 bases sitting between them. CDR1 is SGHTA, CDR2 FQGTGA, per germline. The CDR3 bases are TGTGCCAGCAGCTTAGCCCCGGGTCTTTATGGCTACACCTTC. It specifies CASSLAPGLYGYTF.

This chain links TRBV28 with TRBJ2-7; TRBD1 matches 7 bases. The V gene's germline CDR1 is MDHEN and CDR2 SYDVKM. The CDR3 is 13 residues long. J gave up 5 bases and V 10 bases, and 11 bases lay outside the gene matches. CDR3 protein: CAIHPTGKDEQYF. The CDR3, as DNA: TGTGCCATCCACCCGACAGGGAAAGACGAGCAGTACTTC.

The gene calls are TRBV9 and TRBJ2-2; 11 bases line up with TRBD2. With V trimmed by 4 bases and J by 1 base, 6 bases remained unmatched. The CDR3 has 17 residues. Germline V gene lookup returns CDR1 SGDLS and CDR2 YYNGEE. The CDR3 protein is CASSLPLAGGNTGELFF. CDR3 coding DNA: TGTGCCAGCAGCCTTCCTCTAGCGGGGGGGAACACCGGGGAGCTGTTTTTT.

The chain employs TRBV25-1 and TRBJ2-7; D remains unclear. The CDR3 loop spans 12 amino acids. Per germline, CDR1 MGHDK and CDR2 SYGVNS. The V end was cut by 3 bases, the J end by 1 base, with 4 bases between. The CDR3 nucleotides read TGTGCCAGCAGTGACAGGTCCTACGAGCAGTACTTC. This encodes CASSDRSYEQYF.

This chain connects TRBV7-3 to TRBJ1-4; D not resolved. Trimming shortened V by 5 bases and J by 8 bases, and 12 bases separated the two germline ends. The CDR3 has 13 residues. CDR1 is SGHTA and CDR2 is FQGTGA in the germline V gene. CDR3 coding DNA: TGTGCCAGCAGCCCTGGGCCGCGGGAAAAACTGTTTTTT. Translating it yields CASSPGPREKLFF.

Written as DNA, the CDR3 is TGCGCCAGCAGCCAAGAAGAATGGACAGGGGAGTATGGCAATCAGCCCCAGCATTTT. Residues: CASSQEEWTGEYGNQPQHF. The V call is TRBV4-1, the J call TRBJ1-5, with 9 bases that match TRBD1. Per germline, CDR1 MGHRA and CDR2 YSYEKL. The length of the CDR3 is 19 residues. After removal of 0 bases from V and 2 bases from J, the junction contained 11 bases not matched to a gene.

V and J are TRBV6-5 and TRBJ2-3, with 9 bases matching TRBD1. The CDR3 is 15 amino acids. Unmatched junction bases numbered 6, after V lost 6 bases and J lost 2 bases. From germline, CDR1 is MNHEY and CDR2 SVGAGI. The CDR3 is CASRHGTGHTDTQYF. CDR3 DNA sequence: TGTGCCAGCAGACACGGGACAGGGCACACAGATACGCAGTATTTT.

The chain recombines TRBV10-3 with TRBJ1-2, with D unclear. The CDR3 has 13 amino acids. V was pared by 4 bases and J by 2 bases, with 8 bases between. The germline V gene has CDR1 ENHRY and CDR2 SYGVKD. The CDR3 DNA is TGTGCCATCAGTGGGACGCAAAACTATGGCTACACCTTC. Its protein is CAISGTQNYGYTF.

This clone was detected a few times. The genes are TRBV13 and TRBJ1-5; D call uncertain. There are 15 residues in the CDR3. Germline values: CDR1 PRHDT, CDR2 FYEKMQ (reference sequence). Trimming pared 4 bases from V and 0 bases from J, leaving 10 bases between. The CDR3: CASSSRAASNQPQHF. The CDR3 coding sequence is TGTGCCAGCAGCTCCCGGGCCGCTAGCAATCAGCCCCAGCATTTT.

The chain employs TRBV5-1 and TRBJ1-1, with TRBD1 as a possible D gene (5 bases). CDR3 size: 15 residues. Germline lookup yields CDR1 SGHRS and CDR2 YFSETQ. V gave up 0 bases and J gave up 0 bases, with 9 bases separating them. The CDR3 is CASSLAQALNTEAFF. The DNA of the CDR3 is TGCGCCAGCAGCTTGGCACAGGCCTTGAACACTGAAGCTTTCTTT.

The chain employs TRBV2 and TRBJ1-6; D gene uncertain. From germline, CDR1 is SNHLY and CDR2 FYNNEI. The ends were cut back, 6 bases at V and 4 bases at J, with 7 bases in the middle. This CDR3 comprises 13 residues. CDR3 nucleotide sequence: TGTGCCAGCAGGGACGGGTATAATTCACCCCTCCACTTT. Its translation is CASRDGYNSPLHF.